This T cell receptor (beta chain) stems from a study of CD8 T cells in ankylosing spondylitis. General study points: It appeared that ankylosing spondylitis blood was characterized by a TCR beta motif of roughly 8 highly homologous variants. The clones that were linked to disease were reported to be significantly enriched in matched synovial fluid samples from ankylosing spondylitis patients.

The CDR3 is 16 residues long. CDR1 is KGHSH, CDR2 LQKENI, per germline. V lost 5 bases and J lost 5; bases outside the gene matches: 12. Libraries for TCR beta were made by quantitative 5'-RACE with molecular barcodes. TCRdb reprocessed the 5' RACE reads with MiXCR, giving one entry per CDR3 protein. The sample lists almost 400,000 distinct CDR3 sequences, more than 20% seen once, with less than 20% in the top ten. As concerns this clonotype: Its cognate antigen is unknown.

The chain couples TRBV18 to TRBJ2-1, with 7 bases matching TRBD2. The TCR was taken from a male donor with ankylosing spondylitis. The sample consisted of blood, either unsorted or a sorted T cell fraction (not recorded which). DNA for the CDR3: TGTGCCAGCTCATCCGCGGCGGGAGTTTATCACAATGAGCAGTTCTTC. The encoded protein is CASSSAAGVYHNEQFF.